Below are 16 T cell receptor beta chains sequenced from a single sample in a study of shared clonotypes between healthy human individuals. Assay used: immunoSEQ multiplex PCR; TCRdb lists only in-frame clones, some missing. Of 600,000 to 750,000 clones listed, around 91% are singletons. Sequencing input: memory CD8+ T cells from PBMCs. Stated subset: CD45RO+ cells pooled with CCR7-negative TemRA cells. The origin of the receptors is a young man in good health. Some clones in this sample may be carry-over from other donors' samples.

The J gene is TRBJ2-7, the V gene TRBV5-4, with D perhaps assigned TRBD1 or TRBD2 (6 bases each). Germline V gene data show CDR1 as SGHNT and CDR2 as YYREEE (reference sequence). CDR3 size: 14 residues. Trimming took 5 bases from V and 6 from J, leaving 18 bases between them. This CDR3 reads CASSSPWGAREQYF. CDR3 DNA sequence: TGTGCCAGCAGTTCTCCATGGGGGGCGCGCGAGCAGTACTTC.

The chain uses TRBV19 and TRBJ2-7, with D uncertain. The CDR3 sequence is 15 residues long. Germline assignment: CDR1 LNHDA and CDR2 SQIVND (reference sequence). V was cut by 5 bases and J by 0 bases, with 14 bases left in between. The CDR3 is CASSPSRWSSYEQYF. DNA for the CDR3: TGTGCCAGTAGTCCGAGCAGGTGGAGCTCCTACGAGCAGTACTTC.

The chain couples TRBV10-2 to TRBJ2-7, with no clear D. Germline-derived CDR1 and CDR2 are WSHSY and SAAADI. There are 13 residues in the CDR3. Trimming pared 1 base from V and 5 bases from J, leaving 9 bases between. The CDR3 nucleotides read TGCGCCAGCAGTGAGTGGGCCCAAAACGAGCAGTACTTC. Amino acid sequence: CASSEWAQNEQYF.

CDR3 residues: CASSYGTGLSRRHEQYF. DNA for the CDR3: TGTGCCAGCTCATACGGGACAGGGTTGAGTCGTCGGCATGAGCAGTACTTC. The chain is built from TRBV18 and TRBJ2-7; 9 bases are a match to TRBD1. Per germline, CDR1 KGHSH and CDR2 LQKENI. The CDR3 sequence is 17 residues long. V trimming: 5 bases; J trimming: 7 bases; junction bases outside the gene matches: 18.

Notes on this clone: This CDR3 is also generated by other DNA sequences in the sample. The genes are TRBV7-9 and TRBJ1-2; D is possibly TRBD1 (5 bases). The V gene lost 5 bases and the J gene lost 5 bases, with 12 bases spanning the gap. CDR1 is SEHNR and CDR2 is FQNEAQ in the germline V gene (reference sequence). The length of the CDR3 is 13 residues. The CDR3 reads CASSLGTVYGYTF. DNA for the CDR3: TGTGCCAGCAGCCTCGGGACTGTTTATGGCTACACCTTC.

In DNA, the CDR3 is TGTGCCAGCAGTTTACGCTTAGCGGCTCAAGAGACCCAGTACTTC. Amino acid sequence: CASSLRLAAQETQYF. V and J are TRBV27 and TRBJ2-5; possible D gene TRBD2, 6 bases. Deletions cut 2 bases from V and 2 bases from J, with 12 bases between. Germline assignment: CDR1 MNHEY and CDR2 SMNVEV (reference sequence). There are 15 residues in the CDR3.

The chain is built from TRBV27 and TRBJ2-1, with 8 bases identical to TRBD2. V was clipped by 5 bases and J by 0 bases; unmatched bases: 6. CDR1 and CDR2 (germline): MNHEY, SMNVEV (reference sequence). The CDR3 spans 16 residues. The CDR3, as DNA: TGTGCCAGCAGTCCCTCTAGCGGGCCCTCCTACAATGAGCAGTTCTTC. Translation gives CASSPSSGPSYNEQFF.

About this clone: Other DNA sequences in this sample translate to the same CDR3. This chain connects TRBV27 to TRBJ2-7; 8 bases match TRBD1. The CDR3 is 14 residues long. Germline CDR1 and CDR2: MNHEY and SMNVEV (reference sequence). V was pared by 6 bases and J by 4 bases, with 8 bases of the junction left unmatched. The CDR3: CASSQRQGSYEQYF. The CDR3 DNA is TGTGCCAGCAGCCAAAGACAGGGGTCGTACGAGCAGTACTTC.

The chain is built from TRBV7-9 and TRBJ2-1; unclear D gene. This CDR3 has 16 residues. Germline V gene sequence: CDR1 SEHNR, CDR2 FQNEAQ (reference sequence). The V end lost 4 bases, the J end lost 3 bases, and 16 bases lay between the germline ends. The CDR3 loop is CASSSRIGLFYNEQFF. Written as DNA, the CDR3 is TGTGCCAGCAGCTCCCGAATTGGTCTATTCTACAATGAGCAGTTCTTC.

The chain employs TRBV10-3 and TRBJ2-1, with D perhaps matching TRBD1 (5 bases). Germline CDR1 reads ENHRY; CDR2 reads SYGVKD. V shed 7 bases and J shed 9 bases, with 22 bases lying between them. This CDR3 has 15 amino acids. Written as DNA, the CDR3 is TGTGCCATCAAGGGTGGGCAGGGCCTGCTTGGTGAGCAGTTCTTC. The encoded protein is CAIKGGQGLLGEQFF.

The chain links TRBV27 to TRBJ2-7; D unclear. Germline CDR1 is MNHEY and CDR2 is SMNVEV (reference sequence). The CDR3 has 11 amino acids. CDR3 sequence (DNA): TGTGGGTGCGGAGATAGATACGAGCAGTACTTC. It specifies CGCGDRYEQYF.

The chain combines TRBV19 with TRBJ2-7, with 7 nucleotides matching TRBD2. CDR1 and CDR2 from the germline V gene are LNHDA and SQIVND (reference sequence). The J segment lost 0 bases and the V segment lost 5 bases, leaving 22 bases of the junction unmatched. The CDR3 is made up of 20 amino acids. Written as DNA, the CDR3 is TGTGCCAGTAGTGACCCTGCGGGAGTAATATTATCATCGGGCTCCTACGAGCAGTACTTC. The encoded protein is CASSDPAGVILSSGSYEQYF.

The V gene is TRBV19, the J gene TRBJ2-4, with 9 nucleotides matching TRBD1. Germline V lookup: CDR1 LNHDA, CDR2 SQIVND (reference sequence). Trimming cost V 9 bases and J 5 bases; bases outside gene matches: 11. The CDR3 extends over 15 amino acids. CDR3 nucleotide sequence: TGTGCCAGCACTAAGAGGACAGGGGAGCAAAACATTCAGTACTTC. Protein sequence: CASTKRTGEQNIQYF.

This chain uses TRBV12-2 with TRBJ2-3; TRBD1, as called in the table, went unchecked against the DNA. TRBV12-2 is tagged as a pseudogene. This CDR3 spans 14 amino acids. For the CDR3, the DNA is TGTGCAAAAAAGACAGGCCTTAGCACAGATACGCAGTATTTT. This translates into CAKKTGLSTDTQYF.

This sequence joins TRBV2 and TRBJ2-4, with D maybe TRBD2 (5 bases). Trimming removed 6 bases from V and 9 bases from J, with 9 bases in between. This CDR3 comprises 11 residues. CDR1 is SNHLY, CDR2 FYNNEI, per germline. The CDR3 protein is CASSPGSIQYF. The DNA of the CDR3 is TGTGCCAGCAGCCCGGGAAGCATTCAGTACTTC. The variable domain in full, completed from reference TRBV2 and TRBJ2-4, reads EPEVTQTPSHQVTQMGQEVILRCVPISNHLYFYWYRQILGQKVEFLVSFYNNEISEKSEIFDDQFSVERPDGSNFTLKIRSTKLEDSAMYFCASSPGSIQYFGAGTRLSVL.

The J gene is TRBJ2-3, the V gene TRBV29-1; TRBD1 aligns across 7 bases. J was trimmed by 0 bases and V by 6 bases; bases with no gene match: 12. The germline CDR1 and CDR2 sequences are SQVTM and ANQGSEA. The CDR3 covers 16 residues. CDR3 coding DNA: TGCAGCGTACACCGGGACAGCTTCGCTAGCACAGATACGCAGTATTTT. This translates into CSVHRDSFASTDTQYF.